Reported below is one T cell receptor (beta chain). This receptor's antigen is unknown. Per-nucleotide qualities are absent, and no much larger clonotype sits a single base away. This sample is part of a study of STAT5B mutations in CD4+ large granular lymphocyte leukemia (dated by TCRdb to between 2020 and 2023). Notes on the research overall: When cryopreserved patient cells were available, CD8+ cells were depleted as a first step, and selection with anti-CD4 microbeads followed. Flow cytometry performed on FACSCanto II or FACSVerse showed that the purified fractions had more than 95% purity among lymphocytes. The study compared the TCRbeta repertoires of patients with CD4+ T-cell large granular lymphocyte leukemia against the TCRbeta repertoires of healthy blood donors. Overall results and qualifications from the work: CD4-sorted patient repertoires appeared more clonal than healthy CD4+ repertoires, and this difference persisted after removing the putative leukemic clones. The data were not HLA-matched, and the higher clonality in CD4+ T-LGLL than in CD8+ T-LGLL could be due to the relatively small sample size. TRBV06-family usage was enriched among the top patient clones (8/27) compared with healthy controls (2/35). Patient cell sources were heterogeneous, and only six or seven CD4-sorted patient samples entered the clonality comparison with healthy controls. Each patient's main leukemic clonotypes were private, but approximately 26% of these clonotypes showed up at low frequency in the non-leukemic repertoires of other patients.

CD4+ T-LGLL patients were recruited from hematology units in Padova (Italy), Helsinki (Finland) and Shinshu (Japan). Depending on what sample material was available, patient samples were either unselected PBMC or bead-purified CD4+, CD4+CD8+, CD57+ or CD56+ fractions. Patient TCRbeta data were integrated with somatic STAT5B mutation profiles obtained by deep amplicon sequencing of the same DNA. All TCR-sequenced material derived from peripheral blood: patient blood samples and healthy donor buffy coats. Peripheral blood mononuclear cells were isolated by Ficoll-Hypaque gradient centrifugation. The Gentra Puregene Cell and Tissue kit was used to extract genomic DNA, and a Qubit 2.0 fluorometer was used to measure the amount of genomic DNA. From its cysteine to its phenylalanine, the CDR3 spans 14 amino acids. This entry keeps only the CDR3 DNA: 42 bases, framed from base 1. As encoded in the germline V gene, CDR1 is MDHEN while CDR2 is SYDVKM. Deletion took 10 bases off V and 1 base off J, with a span of 17 bases between the germline ends.

The immunoSEQ assay at survey resolution was applied to genomic DNA for sequencing of TCRbeta rearrangements. As for the original processing: Any clonotype making up more than 5% of the repertoire was considered a putative leukemic clone, which gave 45 to 75 such clones in fewer than 35 patients. In the TCR sequencing data, the lowest productive clonotype frequency that could be detected was 2.59 x 10-5. Analyses included only productive TCRbeta rearrangements, meaning complete and in-frame sequences. Sample clonality was computed as Simpson clonality in the immunoSEQ Analyzer version 3.0. Clones were categorized by frequency as very rare, small, medium, large (1-20%) or hyperexpanded (>20%). Generation probabilities were estimated with OLGA 1.2.3, V-gene circos plots were generated with VDJtools, specificities were searched for in VDJdb, and CDR3 motifs were identified with GLIPH. Held by TCRdb, this immuneACCESS table contains in-frame sequences only and omits some clones. Under half of the omission traces to an unresolved V gene where checked; the cause of the rest is unknown. That table is the source of V, J and clone size, and D and trimming were worked out from the DNA. This sample lists 9,500 to 10,000 clones; roughly four fifths were detected once. The ten largest clones represent about 75% of the sample.

The sequence links TRBV28 to TRBJ2-7; a tentative D call is TRBD1 (5 bases match). The specimen was PBMCs. This receptor was taken from a man aged 55 to 69 with CD4+ T-cell large granular lymphocyte leukemia. The nucleotide sequence reads TGTGCCATCCGGCCGGTTAGGGGATCCTACGAGCAGTACTTC. This codes for CAIRPVRGSYEQYF.